One and the same sample provided the 13 T cell receptor beta chains below, sequenced in a study of blood T cells in healthy people across ages. It was with a sample-barcoded 5' primer and a J-beta primer mix that a second PCR of about 7 to 12 cycles was run. One entry per CDR3 protein results from TCRdb running MiXCR on the 5' RACE reads. The table shows over 500,000 distinct CDR3 sequences, with under 65% occurring only once. The sample consisted of blood. These receptors came from an elderly woman in good health.

This clonotype has just one count. The CDR3 nucleotides are TGTGCCAGCTCACCTTCCGGGACTAACTACAATGAGCAGTTCTTC. Translation: CASSPSGTNYNEQFF. The chain combines TRBV18 with TRBJ2-1, with TRBD2 matching over 7 bases. V lost 3 bases and J lost 3; bases outside the gene matches: 5. In germline, CDR1 is KGHSH, CDR2 LQKENI. The CDR3 is made up of 15 amino acids.

This clonotype was recorded at least ten times. The rearrangement joins TRBV20-1 to TRBJ1-2; D ambiguous. The CDR3 is 12 residues long. Germline CDR1 is DFQATT and CDR2 is SNEGSKA (reference sequence). V was clipped by 3 bases and J by 4 bases, with 9 bases between them. The CDR3 here is CSASNTGYGYTF. As DNA, the CDR3 is TGCAGTGCTAGTAACACGGGCTATGGCTACACCTTC.

This clonotype was seen ten or more times. The DNA of the CDR3 is TGTGCCAGCAGCGCGGACAGGGGTGAATGGGAGACCCAGTACTTC. Amino acid sequence: CASSADRGEWETQYF. This chain connects TRBV2 to TRBJ2-5, with 9 bases aligning to TRBD1. In germline, CDR1 is SNHLY, CDR2 FYNNEI. Unmatched junction bases numbered 10, after V lost 6 bases and J lost 5 bases. CDR3 length: 15 amino acids.

In the case of this clonotype: One base away lies a much larger clone, so this may be a sequencing read error. The rearrangement links TRBV5-1 to TRBJ2-1, with a tentative D call TRBD2 (6 bases). The CDR3 covers 17 residues. The germline V gene encodes CDR1 SGHRS and CDR2 YFSETQ. Trimming left V 0 bases short and J 0 bases short, with 13 bases between. CDR3 DNA sequence: TGCGCCAGCAGCTTGGTCGAAGGAGGGGCCTCCTACAATGAGCAGTTCTTC. This gives the protein CASSLVEGGASYNEQFF.

This clonotype was seen a few times. This rearrangement joins TRBV5-1 to TRBJ2-1; either TRBD1 or TRBD2 may fit D (6 bases each). Germline CDR1 is SGHRS and CDR2 is YFSETQ. V gave up 0 bases and J gave up 3 bases, with 13 bases separating them. The CDR3 consists of 16 residues. The CDR3 DNA is TGCGCCAGCAGCTTGGTTTGGGGGGCCGGCTACAATGAGCAGTTCTTC. Translated: CASSLVWGAGYNEQFF.

This clonotype was detected ten times or more. The chain is built from TRBV11-2 and TRBJ2-3; 12 nucleotides line up with TRBD2. The CDR3 consists of 17 residues. Germline V gives CDR1 SGHAT, CDR2 FQNNGV. With 5 bases clipped from V and 5 bases from J, the junction kept 11 bases outside the gene matches. The DNA for the CDR3 is TGTGCCAGCAGCCCAGATCGACTAGCGGGAGAAGGAGATACGCAGTATTTT. Its translation is CASSPDRLAGEGDTQYF. The full variable domain, in which reference TRBV11-2 and TRBJ2-3 provide the parts outside the CDR3, is EAGVAQSPRYKIIEKRQSVAFWCNPISGHATLYWYQQILGQGPKLLIQFQNNGVVDDSQLPKDRFSAERLKGVDSTLKIQPAKLEDSAVYLCASSPDRLAGEGDTQYFGPGTRLTVL.

This clonotype has a count of ten or more. V is TRBV27 and J is TRBJ2-7; 8 bases are shared with TRBD1. This CDR3 comprises 15 residues. Trimming removed 4 bases from V and 5 bases from J; junction bases left unmatched: 10. The germline CDR1 and CDR2 sequences are MNHEY and SMNVEV (reference sequence). This CDR3 reads CASSSRTGIENEQYF. The CDR3 DNA follows: TGTGCCAGCAGTTCCCGGACAGGGATCGAGAACGAGCAGTACTTC.

J is TRBJ1-2 and V is TRBV5-1, with a weak D call TRBD1 (6 bases). Trimming took off 5 bases at V and 7 bases at J, with 12 bases between the two ends. The CDR3 contains 12 residues. Germline CDR1 reads SGHRS; CDR2 reads YFSETQ. CDR3 nucleotide sequence: TGCGCCAGCAGGGGACAAATAAGTGGCTACACCTTC. Its translation: CASRGQISGYTF.

The sample holds one count of this clonotype. V usage is TRBV10-3 and J usage is TRBJ1-1; no clear D. Germline V lookup: CDR1 ENHRY, CDR2 SYGVKD. V lost 0 bases to trimming and J lost 3 bases, with 14 bases between them. This CDR3 comprises 16 residues. The CDR3 loop is CAISESMSGLDTEAFF. In DNA form, the CDR3 reads TGTGCCATCAGTGAGTCGATGTCTGGGTTGGACACTGAAGCTTTCTTT.

The chain links TRBV4-1 to TRBJ2-1; no firm D call. CDR1 MGHRA and CDR2 YSYEKL come from the germline V gene. The CDR3 sequence is 16 residues long. Trimming took 2 bases from V and 9 from J, leaving 20 bases between them. CDR3 protein: CASSQPSRGWYGEQFF. DNA for the CDR3: TGCGCCAGCAGCCAACCGTCTAGAGGATGGTACGGTGAGCAGTTCTTC.

CDR3 residues: CAISGQGSNNQPQHF. CDR3 nucleotide sequence: TGTGCCATCTCGGGACAGGGAAGCAACAATCAGCCCCAGCATTTT. The chain uses TRBV6-6 and TRBJ1-5, with TRBD1 matching 9 bases. Germline V gene data show CDR1 as MNHNY and CDR2 as SVGAGI (reference sequence). This CDR3 is 15 amino acids long. J was trimmed by 3 bases and V by 10 bases; bases with no gene match: 10.

The rearrangement uses TRBV20-1 and TRBJ2-1, with D uncertain. CDR1 is DFQATT and CDR2 is SNEGSKA in the germline V gene (reference sequence). CDR3 length: 13 amino acids. V was trimmed by 2 bases and J by 5 bases, leaving 10 bases between them. CDR3 residues: CSARWAANNEQFF. CDR3 nucleotide sequence: TGCAGTGCTAGATGGGCAGCGAACAATGAGCAGTTCTTC.

This clonotype has more than one count but fewer than ten. One base away lies a much larger clone, so this may be a sequencing read error. This chain connects TRBV7-3 to TRBJ2-1; maybe TRBD1 (5 bases). The germline V gene encodes CDR1 SGHTA and CDR2 FQGTGA. The V end lost 2 bases, the J end lost 8 bases, and 16 bases lay between the germline ends. This CDR3 has 15 amino acids. The CDR3 DNA sequence: TGTGCCAGCAGCTTAGGGGCAGGGATAGGCTATGAGCAGTTCTTC. The encoded protein is CASSLGAGIGYEQFF.